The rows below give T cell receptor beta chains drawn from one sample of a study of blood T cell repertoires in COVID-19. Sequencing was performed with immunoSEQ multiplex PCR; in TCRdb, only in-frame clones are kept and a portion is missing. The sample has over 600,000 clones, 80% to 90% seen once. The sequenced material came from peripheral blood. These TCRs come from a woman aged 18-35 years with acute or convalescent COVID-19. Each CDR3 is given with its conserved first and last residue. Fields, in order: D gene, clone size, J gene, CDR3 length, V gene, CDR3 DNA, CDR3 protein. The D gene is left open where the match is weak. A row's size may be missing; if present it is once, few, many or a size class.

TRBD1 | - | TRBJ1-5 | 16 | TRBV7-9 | TGTGCCAGCAGCTTAGGGGGGACAGGTATAGTTCAGCCCCAGCATTTT | CASSLGGTGIVQPQHF
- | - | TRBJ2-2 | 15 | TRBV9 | TGTGCCAGCAGCGTAGCTCCCTCGAACACCGGGGAGCTGTTTTTT | CASSVAPSNTGELFF
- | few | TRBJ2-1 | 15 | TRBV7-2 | TGTGCCAGCAGCTTAGAAGCAGGACGGAGGAATGGGTTGTTCTTC | CASSLEAGRRNGLFF
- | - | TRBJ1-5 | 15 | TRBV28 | TGTGCCAGCCGGCCCTCGAGAGGGGAGGGTCAGCCCCAGCATTTT | CASRPSRGEGQPQHF
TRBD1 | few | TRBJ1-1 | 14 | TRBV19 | TGTGCCAGTAGTAGGACAGGGGTGACCACTGAAGCTTTCTTT | CASSRTGVTTEAFF
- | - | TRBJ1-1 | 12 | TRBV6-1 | TGTGCCAGCAGTGAACCTAACACTGAAGCTTTCTTT | CASSEPNTEAFF
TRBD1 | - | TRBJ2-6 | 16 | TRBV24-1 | TGTGCCACCAGCGGGACAGGTCTCTCTGGGGCCAACGTCCTGACTTTC | CATSGTGLSGANVLTF
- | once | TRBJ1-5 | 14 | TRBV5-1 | TGCGCCAGCAGCCCAAGGGGGGGGGACCAGCCCCAGCATTTT | CASSPRGGDQPQHF
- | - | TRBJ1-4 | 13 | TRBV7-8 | TGTGCCAGCAGCCTGCAAAATGGAGGGAAACTGTTTTTT | CASSLQNGGKLFF
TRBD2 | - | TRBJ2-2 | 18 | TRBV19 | TGTGCCAGTAGTCTCCCCCGACAGGGACTAGCGGGGACCGGGGAGCTGTTTTTT | CASSLPRQGLAGTGELFF
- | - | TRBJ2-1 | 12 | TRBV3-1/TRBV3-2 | TGTGCCAGCAGCTATGCTCAGGGGCCGGAGTTCTTC | CASSYAQGPEFF
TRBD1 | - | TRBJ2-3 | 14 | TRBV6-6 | TGTGCCAGCAGTTACGTACAGGGGACAGATACGCAGTATTTT | CASSYVQGTDTQYF
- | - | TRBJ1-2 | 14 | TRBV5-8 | TGTGCCAGCAGCTCCGGGTCCCCTCGGGGTGGCTACACCTTC | CASSSGSPRGGYTF
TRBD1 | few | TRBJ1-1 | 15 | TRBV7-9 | TGTGCCAGCACCCTTCAGGACAGGTCGAACACTGAAGCTTTCTTT | CASTLQDRSNTEAFF
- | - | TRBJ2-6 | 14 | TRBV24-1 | TGTGCCACCAGCCCCCCATTTGGGGCCAACGTCCTGACTTTC | CATSPPFGANVLTF
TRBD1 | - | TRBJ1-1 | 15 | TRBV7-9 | TGTGCCAGCAGCCTCCGGGACAGGGGGTTCGGTGAAGCTTTCTTT | CASSLRDRGFGEAFF
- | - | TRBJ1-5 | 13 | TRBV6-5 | TGTGCCAGCTCGCAGGGTGTAAGTCAGCCCCAGCATTTT | CASSQGVSQPQHF
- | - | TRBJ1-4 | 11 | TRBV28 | TGTGCCAGCAGTTTAACAGAAAAACTGTTTTTT | CASSLTEKLFF
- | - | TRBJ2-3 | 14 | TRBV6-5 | TGTGCCAGCAGACTCCAACCATCCCTAGATACGCAGTATTTT | CASRLQPSLDTQYF
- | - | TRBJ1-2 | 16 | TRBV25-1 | TGTGCCAGCAGTGAAGACCTGTCAGGGTTTGAAGATGGCTACACCTTC | CASSEDLSGFEDGYTF
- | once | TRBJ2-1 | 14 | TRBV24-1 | TGTGCCACCAGTGATTTCGTCAGAGGCAATGAGCAGTTCTTC | CATSDFVRGNEQFF
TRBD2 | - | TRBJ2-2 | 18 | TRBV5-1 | TGCGCCAGCAGCTTGTCATTTAGCGGGGGCCCGGGGACCGGGGAGCTGTTTTTT | CASSLSFSGGPGTGELFF
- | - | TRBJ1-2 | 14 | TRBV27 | TGTGCCAGCAGTCCCTACTTCGACAGCTATGGCTACACCTTC | CASSPYFDSYGYTF
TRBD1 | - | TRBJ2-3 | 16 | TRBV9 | TGTGCCAGCAGCGAAAGCGAGGGGGCTAGCACAGATACGCAGTATTTT | CASSESEGASTDTQYF
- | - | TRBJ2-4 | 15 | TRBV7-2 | TGTGCCAGCAGCTTGTACCCGGGAGCCAAAAACATTCAGTACTTC | CASSLYPGAKNIQYF
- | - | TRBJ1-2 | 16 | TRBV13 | TGTGCCAGCAGCTTATTCCTGGCAACAACTAACTATGGCTACACCTTC | CASSLFLATTNYGYTF
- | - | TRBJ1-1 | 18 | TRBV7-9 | TGTGCCAGCAGCTTAGGGTGGGGGGGTCCCACCTTGAACACTGAAGCTTTCTTT | CASSLGWGGPTLNTEAFF
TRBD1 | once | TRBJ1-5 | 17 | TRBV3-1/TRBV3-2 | TGTGCCAGCAGCCCCGGGACAGGGGGTTCAAGCAATCAGCCCCAGCATTTT | CASSPGTGGSSNQPQHF
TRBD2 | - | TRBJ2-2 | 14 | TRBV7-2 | TGTGCCAGCGCGGGGGGTCGGAACACCGGGGAGCTGTTTTTT | CASAGGRNTGELFF
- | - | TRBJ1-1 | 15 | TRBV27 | TGTGCCAGCAGTTTAATTGGGGCCATGAGCACTGAAGCTTTCTTT | CASSLIGAMSTEAFF
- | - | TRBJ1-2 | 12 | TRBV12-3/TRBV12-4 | TGTGCCAGCAGTTTGGAGAACTATGGCTACACCTTC | CASSLENYGYTF
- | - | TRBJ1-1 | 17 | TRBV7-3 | TGTGCCAGCAGCTCAAAACCCCGCCCGGCAGGCAACACTGAAGCTTTCTTT | CASSSKPRPAGNTEAFF
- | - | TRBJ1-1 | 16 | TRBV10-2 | TGCGCCAGCAGTGAGTCCCTAATGCAGGCTAACACTGAAGCTTTCTTT | CASSESLMQANTEAFF
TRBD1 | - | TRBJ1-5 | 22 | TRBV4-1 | TGCGCCAGCAGCCAAGACCCGCGATCCCCGGGACAGGGGTTTGGGAGCAATCAGCCCCAGCATTTT | CASSQDPRSPGQGFGSNQPQHF
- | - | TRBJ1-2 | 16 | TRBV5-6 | TGTGCCAGCAGCTTGGGTCAGGGGATCCAAGCCGGGGGCTACACCTTC | CASSLGQGIQAGGYTF
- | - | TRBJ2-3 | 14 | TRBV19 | TGTGCCAGTAGTACCCGACAGGGCACAGATACGCAGTATTTT | CASSTRQGTDTQYF
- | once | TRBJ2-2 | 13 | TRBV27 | TGTGCCAGCAGTTTTCAGGTCACCGGGGAGCTGTTTTTT | CASSFQVTGELFF
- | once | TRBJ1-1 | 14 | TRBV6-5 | TGTGCCAGCAGAACGGTGGGGGGGGACACTGAAGCTTTCTTT | CASRTVGGDTEAFF
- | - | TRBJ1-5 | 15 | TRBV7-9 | TGTGCCAGCAGCCTGGGAGAGTATAGCAATCAGCCCCAGCATTTT | CASSLGEYSNQPQHF
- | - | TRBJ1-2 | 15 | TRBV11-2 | TGTGCCAGCAGCACCAATCAGGGACACCGCTATGGCTACACCTTC | CASSTNQGHRYGYTF
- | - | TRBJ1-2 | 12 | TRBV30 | TGTGCCTGTACTTACAGGGTGGTGGGCTACACCTTC | CACTYRVVGYTF
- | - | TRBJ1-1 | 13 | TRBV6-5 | TGTGCCAGCAGTCAGAGACAACCCACTGAAGCTTTCTTT | CASSQRQPTEAFF
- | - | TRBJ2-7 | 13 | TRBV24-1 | TGTGCCACCAGTTCAGGACTCACCTACGAGCAGTACTTC | CATSSGLTYEQYF
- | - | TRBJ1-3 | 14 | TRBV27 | TGTGCCAGCAGTCCCGGGAGCTCTGGAAACACCATATATTTT | CASSPGSSGNTIYF
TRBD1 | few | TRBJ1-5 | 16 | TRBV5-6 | TGTGCCAGCAGCTTGAACCCGACAGGGGGCAATCAGCCCCAGCATTTT | CASSLNPTGGNQPQHF
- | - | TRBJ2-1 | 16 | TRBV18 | TGTGCCAGCTCACCGACTTGGGGGGACTCCTACAATGAGCAGTTCTTC | CASSPTWGDSYNEQFF
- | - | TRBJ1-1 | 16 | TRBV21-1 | TGTGCCAGCAGCAAAGGACAGGGACAGCTTCACACTGAAGCTTTCTTT | CASSKGQGQLHTEAFF
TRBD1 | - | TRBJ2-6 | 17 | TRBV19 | TGTGCCAGTAGTACGGACAGGGGGCTAACTGGGGCCAACGTCCTGACTTTC | CASSTDRGLTGANVLTF
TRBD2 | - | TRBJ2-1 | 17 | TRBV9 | TGTGCCAGCGGCTCCCCCGCGACTAGCGGGAAGTACAATGAGCAGTTCTTC | CASGSPATSGKYNEQFF
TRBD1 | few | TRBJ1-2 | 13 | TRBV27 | TGTGCCAGCAGGGACAGGGAAGTCGATGGCTACACCTTC | CASRDREVDGYTF
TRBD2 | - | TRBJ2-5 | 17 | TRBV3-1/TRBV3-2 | TGTGCCAGCAGCCAAGCGCGGACTAGCGGGGCTGGTGAGACCCAGTACTTC | CASSQARTSGAGETQYF
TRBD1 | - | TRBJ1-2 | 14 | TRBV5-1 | TGCGCCAGCAGCTTGGGGGACAGCTACTATGGCTACACCTTC | CASSLGDSYYGYTF
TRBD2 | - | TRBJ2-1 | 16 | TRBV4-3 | TGCGCCAGCAGCCAAGAGCGGGGGGGCTCCTACAATGAGCAGTTCTTC | CASSQERGGSYNEQFF
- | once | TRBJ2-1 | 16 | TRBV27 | TGTGCCAGCAGTCCCCAGGGCCTTATATCCTACAATGAGCAGTTCTTC | CASSPQGLISYNEQFF
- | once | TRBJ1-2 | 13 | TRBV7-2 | TGTGCCAGCAGCTTTGGAGGGGGGGATGGCTACACCTTC | CASSFGGGDGYTF